These 10 T cell receptor beta chains originate from one sample sequenced in a study of early T cells in non-severe SARS-CoV-2 infection. TCRdb recomputed calls from the 5' RACE reads with MiXCR, one row per CDR3 protein. This sample has about 83,000 distinct CDR3 sequences, with about 10% found just once. The specimen comprised whole blood, sampled at baseline. All receptors come from an adult who was a healthcare worker with PCR-confirmed SARS-CoV-2 infection or an uninfected control (not recorded which).

V is TRBV5-4 and J is TRBJ1-1; TRBD1 matches 12 bases. Germline CDR1 is SGHNT and CDR2 is YYREEE (reference sequence). The length of the CDR3 is 17 residues. The V and J ends lost 0 bases and 7 bases, in that order; junction bases with no gene match: 10. The CDR3 DNA reads TGTGCCAGCAGCTTGGCGAGGGACAGGGGGCGCGGGATTGAAGCTTTCTTT. This translates into CASSLARDRGRGIEAFF.

This clonotype was detected only a few times. V and J are TRBV2 and TRBJ1-6; D gene uncertain. The V gene's germline CDR1 is SNHLY and CDR2 FYNNEI. Trimming pared 11 bases from V and 8 bases from J, leaving 16 bases between. This CDR3 comprises 13 residues. DNA of the CDR3: TGTGCCGTAGCTAGGGAATCGCATTCACCCCTCCACTTT. It encodes CAVARESHSPLHF.

The chain is built from TRBV3-1 and TRBJ1-3; D is unresolved. Trimming removed 0 bases from V and 11 bases from J, with 11 bases in between. CDR1 is LGHDT and CDR2 is YNNKEL in the germline V gene (reference sequence). The CDR3 has 13 amino acids. The CDR3 loop is CASSQDLGSSIYF. The CDR3 nucleotides are TGTGCCAGCAGCCAAGATCTTGGTTCTTCCATATATTTT. Drawing the rest from reference TRBV3-1 and TRBJ1-3, the complete variable domain is DTAVSQTPKYLVTQMGNDKSIKCEQNLGHDTMYWYKQDSKKFLKIMFSYNNKELIINETVPNRFSPKSPDKAHLNLHINSLELGDSAVYFCASSQDLGSSIYFGEGSWLTVV.

This chain connects TRBV9 to TRBJ2-7; the D gene is possibly TRBD2 (6 bases). V lost 2 bases and J lost 4, with 13 bases in between. CDR3 length equals 14 residues. CDR1 SGDLS and CDR2 YYNGEE come from the germline V gene. The DNA of the CDR3 is TGTGCCAGCAGCGTCGGGACTCCAGAATACGAGCAGTACTTC. It is translated as CASSVGTPEYEQYF.

This chain uses TRBV11-1 with TRBJ1-5; tentatively, D is TRBD1 (5 bases). Trimming shortened V by 1 base and J by 7 bases, and 8 bases separated the two germline ends. Per the germline V gene, CDR1 is SGHAT and CDR2 is FQDESV (reference sequence). The CDR3 loop spans 13 amino acids. The CDR3 DNA reads as TGTGCCAGCAGCTTAGATCGACAGCAGCCCCAGCATTTT. This sequence encodes CASSLDRQQPQHF.

This clonotype was picked up many times. The V and J genes are TRBV6-1 and TRBJ2-5; 7 bases map to TRBD1. Germline lookup yields CDR1 MNHNS and CDR2 SASEGT. The CDR3 length is 15 residues. Trimming took 6 bases from V and 1 from J; bases not matched to a gene: 8. For the CDR3, the DNA is TGTGCCAGCAGCGGAACGCAGGGGGTCCAAGAGACCCAGTACTTC. Encoded protein: CASSGTQGVQETQYF.

The chain uses TRBV12-3 or TRBV12-4 and TRBJ1-2, with a possible D match to TRBD1 (6 bases). There are 13 residues in the CDR3. The V and J ends lost 6 bases and 0 bases respectively, with 8 bases between them. The DNA for the CDR3 is TGTGCCAGCAGAGACAGGACTAACTATGGCTACACCTTC. Amino acid sequence: CASRDRTNYGYTF.

Concerning this clonotype itself: Just one base apart from a much larger clone, this may be a read error. J is TRBJ2-2 and V is TRBV27; D call uncertain. V shed 2 bases and J shed 3 bases, with 7 bases lying between them. The CDR3 totals 14 residues. Germline CDR1 MNHEY, CDR2 SMNVEV (reference sequence). CDR3 in amino acids: CASSLEPDTGELFF. For the CDR3, the DNA is TGTGCCAGCAGTTTAGAGCCTGACACCGGGGAGCTGTTTTTT.

The V gene is TRBV27, the J gene TRBJ2-7, with 7 nucleotides matching TRBD2. V was pared by 3 bases and J by 6 bases, with 8 bases of the junction left unmatched. The CDR3 covers 14 residues. From germline, CDR1 is MNHEY and CDR2 SMNVEV (reference sequence). DNA for the CDR3: TGTGCCAGCAGTTTCTCCGCGGGAGTCCCCGAGCAGTACTTC. Encoded protein: CASSFSAGVPEQYF.

This clonotype was observed a handful of times. The chain is built from TRBV20-1 and TRBJ2-7, with D possibly matching TRBD2 (7 bases). There are 14 residues in the CDR3. Trimming took 6 bases from V and 0 from J, leaving 15 bases between them. In germline, CDR1 is DFQATT, CDR2 SNEGSKA (reference sequence). CDR3 DNA sequence: TGCAGTGCCCACCGGGGGGACAACTCCTACGAGCAGTACTTC. Translated, it gives CSAHRGDNSYEQYF.